Sequencing of this T cell receptor (beta chain) was carried out in a study of OX40 agonist ivuxolimab in advanced cancers. The study's findings and limits: Clonal expansion by week 6 occurred in CD4+ and CD8+ blood T cells (at 0.1 to 3.0 mg/kg). Fewer expanded clones were found on average in CD4+ than in CD8+ T cells.

People who had autoimmune disease history or systemic immunosuppression were excluded. V gave up 3 bases and J gave up 5 bases; unmatched junction bases: 2. CDR1 and CDR2 from the germline V gene are SGHRS and YFSETQ. The CDR3 is 13 residues long. The protocol was immunoSEQ multiplex PCR, while the TCRdb copy is restricted to in-frame clones and leaves out a portion. Among about 55,000 clones listed, over 75% were seen once. This clone was detected only a few times. Its specificity is not known. This sample also contains other DNA sequences that code for the same CDR3. The material sequenced was CD4+ or CD8+ T cells sorted from blood, taken in a trial of the OX40 agonist ivuxolimab. The TCR comes from an adult with an advanced solid tumor such as melanoma, head and neck, liver or kidney cancer. The gene calls are TRBV5-1 and TRBJ2-7; 10 bases are shared with TRBD1. CDR3 amino acids: CASSSGTGDEQYF. The DNA of the CDR3 is TGCGCCAGCAGCTCCGGGACAGGGGACGAGCAGTACTTC.